This TCR beta chain is from a study of T cell repertoires in cytomegalovirus infection. Overall study: Both a matching HLA type and CMV infection were indicated by public TCR beta signatures. Study-level results: The study identified carriers of CMV plus the relevant HLA from cumulative public TCR beta family frequency. Ex vivo responses were dominated by HLA-C-restricted CMV-specific TCR beta clonotypes.

MiXCR was run by TCRdb on the reads, yielding one entry per CDR3 protein. The sample records nearly 450,000 distinct CDR3 sequences, around 32% being singletons. V dropped 4 bases and J dropped 5; count of bases not matched to a gene: 10. Germline-derived CDR1 and CDR2 are SGHVS and FNYEAQ. This CDR3 has 16 amino acids. This clonotype was observed many times. Its antigen is not known. This receptor was obtained from a human donor in good health (CMV status not recorded). Some clones in this sample may be carry-over from other donors' samples. The chain recombines TRBV7-6 with TRBJ2-5; 10 bases line up with TRBD2. The specimen sequenced was PBMCs. In DNA form, the CDR3 reads TGTGCCAGCAGCTCGCTTGGTAGCGGGGGGTATGAGACCCAGTACTTC. Translation gives CASSSLGSGGYETQYF.